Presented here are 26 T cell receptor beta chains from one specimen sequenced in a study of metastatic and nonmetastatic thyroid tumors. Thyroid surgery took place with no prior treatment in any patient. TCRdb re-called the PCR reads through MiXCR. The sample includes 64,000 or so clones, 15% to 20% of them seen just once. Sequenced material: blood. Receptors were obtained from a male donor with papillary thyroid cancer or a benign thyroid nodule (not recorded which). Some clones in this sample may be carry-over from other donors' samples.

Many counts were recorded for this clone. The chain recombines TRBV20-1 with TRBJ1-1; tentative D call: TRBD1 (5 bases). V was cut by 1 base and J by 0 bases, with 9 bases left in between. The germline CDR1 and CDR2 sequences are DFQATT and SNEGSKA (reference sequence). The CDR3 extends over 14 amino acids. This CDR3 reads CSARGPGLNTEAFF. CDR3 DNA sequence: TGCAGTGCTAGAGGTCCGGGACTGAACACTGAAGCTTTCTTT.

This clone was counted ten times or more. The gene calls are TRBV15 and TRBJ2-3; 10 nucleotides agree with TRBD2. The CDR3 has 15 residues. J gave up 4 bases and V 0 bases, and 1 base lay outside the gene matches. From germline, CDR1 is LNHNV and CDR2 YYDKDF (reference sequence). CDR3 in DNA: TGTGCCACCAGCAGAGAGCTAGCGGGAGCAGATACGCAGTATTTT. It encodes CATSRELAGADTQYF. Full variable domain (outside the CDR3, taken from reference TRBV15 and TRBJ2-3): DAMVIQNPRYQVTQFGKPVTLSCSQTLNHNVMYWYQQKSSQAPKLLFHYYDKDFNNEADTPDNFQSRRPNTSFCFLDIRSPGLGDTAMYLCATSRELAGADTQYFGPGTRLTVL.

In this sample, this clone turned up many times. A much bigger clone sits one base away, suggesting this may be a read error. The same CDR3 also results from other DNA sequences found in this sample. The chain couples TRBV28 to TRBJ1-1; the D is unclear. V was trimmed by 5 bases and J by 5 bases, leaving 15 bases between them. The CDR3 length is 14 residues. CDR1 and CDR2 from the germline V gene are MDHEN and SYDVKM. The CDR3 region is CASSPRRVITEAFF. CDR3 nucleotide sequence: TGTGCCAGCAGTCCCCGGAGGGTTATTACTGAAGCTTTCTTT.

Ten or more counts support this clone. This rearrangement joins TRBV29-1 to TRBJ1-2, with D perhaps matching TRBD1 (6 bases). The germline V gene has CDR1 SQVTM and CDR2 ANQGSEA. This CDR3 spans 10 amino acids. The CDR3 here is CSTGSGGYTF. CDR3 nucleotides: TGCTCCACAGGGTCGGGCGGCTACACCTTC.

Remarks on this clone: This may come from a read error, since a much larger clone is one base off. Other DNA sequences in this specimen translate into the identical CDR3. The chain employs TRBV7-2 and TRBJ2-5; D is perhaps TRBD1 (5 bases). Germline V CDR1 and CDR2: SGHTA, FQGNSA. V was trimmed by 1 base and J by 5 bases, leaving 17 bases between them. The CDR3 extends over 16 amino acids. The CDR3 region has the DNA TGTGCCAGCAGCTTAGAGGGGCAGACGGCTGTGGAGACCCAGTACTTC. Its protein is CASSLEGQTAVETQYF. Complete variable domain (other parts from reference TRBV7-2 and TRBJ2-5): GAGVSQSPSNKVTEKGKDVELRCDPISGHTALYWYRQSLGQGLEFLIYFQGNSAPDKSGLPSDRFSAERTGGSVSTLTIQRTQQEDSAVYLCASSLEGQTAVETQYFGPGTRLLVL.

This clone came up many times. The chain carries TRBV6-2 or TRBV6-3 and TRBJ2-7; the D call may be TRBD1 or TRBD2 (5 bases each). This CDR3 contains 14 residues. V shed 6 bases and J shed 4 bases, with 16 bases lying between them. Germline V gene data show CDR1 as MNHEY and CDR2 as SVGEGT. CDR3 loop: CASRPQRGFYEQYF. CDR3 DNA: TGTGCCAGCAGACCGCAGAGGGGATTTTACGAGCAGTACTTC.

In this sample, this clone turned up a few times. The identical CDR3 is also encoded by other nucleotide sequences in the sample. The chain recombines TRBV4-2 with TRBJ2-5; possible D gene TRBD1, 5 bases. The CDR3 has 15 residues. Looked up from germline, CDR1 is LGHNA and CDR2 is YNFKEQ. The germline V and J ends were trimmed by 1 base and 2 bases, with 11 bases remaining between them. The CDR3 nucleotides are TGTGCCAGCAGCCAAGTCCTATCAGGGCAAGAGACCCAGTACTTC. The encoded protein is CASSQVLSGQETQYF.

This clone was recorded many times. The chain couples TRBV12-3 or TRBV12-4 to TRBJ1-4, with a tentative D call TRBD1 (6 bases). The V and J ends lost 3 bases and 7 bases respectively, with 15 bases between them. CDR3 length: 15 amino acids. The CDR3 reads CASSFSQTGSEKLFF. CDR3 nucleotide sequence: TGTGCCAGCAGTTTTTCCCAGACAGGTTCTGAAAAACTGTTTTTT.

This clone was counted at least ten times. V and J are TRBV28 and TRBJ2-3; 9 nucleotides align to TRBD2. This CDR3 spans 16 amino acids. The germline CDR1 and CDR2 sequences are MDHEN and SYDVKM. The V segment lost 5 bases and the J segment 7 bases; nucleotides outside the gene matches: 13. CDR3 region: CASSPRLRLAVNTQYF. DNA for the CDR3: TGTGCCAGCAGTCCCCGGTTGAGACTAGCGGTGAATACGCAGTATTTT.

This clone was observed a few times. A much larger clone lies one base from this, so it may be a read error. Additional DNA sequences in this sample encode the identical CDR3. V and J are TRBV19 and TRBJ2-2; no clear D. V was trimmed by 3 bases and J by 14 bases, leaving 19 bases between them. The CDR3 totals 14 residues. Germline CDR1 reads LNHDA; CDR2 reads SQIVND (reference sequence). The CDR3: CASSIVSGGVGLFF. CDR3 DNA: TGTGCCAGTAGTATTGTTTCGGGTGGTGTTGGTCTGTTTTTT. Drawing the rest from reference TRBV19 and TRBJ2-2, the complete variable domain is DGGITQSPKYLFRKEGQNVTLSCEQNLNHDAMYWYRQDPGQGLRLIYYSQIVNDFQKGDIAEGYSVSREKKESFPLTVTSAQKNPTAFYLCASSIVSGGVGLFFGEGSRLTVL.

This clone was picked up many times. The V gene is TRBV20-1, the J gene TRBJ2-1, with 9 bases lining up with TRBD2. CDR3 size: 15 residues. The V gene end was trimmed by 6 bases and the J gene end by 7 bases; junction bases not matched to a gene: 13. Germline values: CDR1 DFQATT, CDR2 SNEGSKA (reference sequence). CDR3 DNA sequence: TGCAGTGCCATCTTTAGCGGGAGCCTGAGTAATGAGCAGTTCTTC. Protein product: CSAIFSGSLSNEQFF.

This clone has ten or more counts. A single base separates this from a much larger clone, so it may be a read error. The CDR3 sequence: CASKQGTNQLQHF. The CDR3 DNA follows: TGTGCCAGCAAACAGGGCACCAATCAGCTCCAGCATTTT. This chain links TRBV2 with TRBJ1-5; possibly TRBD1 for D (6 bases). This CDR3 comprises 13 residues. Per the germline V gene, CDR1 is SNHLY and CDR2 is FYNNEI.

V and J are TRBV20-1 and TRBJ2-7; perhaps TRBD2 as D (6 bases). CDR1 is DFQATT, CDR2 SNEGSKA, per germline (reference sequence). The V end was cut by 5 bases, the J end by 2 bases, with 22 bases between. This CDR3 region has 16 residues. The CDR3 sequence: CSAPSATWGVTYEQYF. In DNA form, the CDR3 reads TGCAGTGCTCCGTCTGCTACGTGGGGGGTCACCTACGAGCAGTACTTC.

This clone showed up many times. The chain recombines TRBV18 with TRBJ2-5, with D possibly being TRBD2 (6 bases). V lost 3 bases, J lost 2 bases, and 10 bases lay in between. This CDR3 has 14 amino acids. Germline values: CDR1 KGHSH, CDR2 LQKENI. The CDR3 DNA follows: TGTGCCAGCTCACCGGAGGGTTTACAAGAGACCCAGTACTTC. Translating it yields CASSPEGLQETQYF. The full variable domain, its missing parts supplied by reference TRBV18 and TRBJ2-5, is NAGVMQNPRHLVRRRGQEARLRCSPMKGHSHVYWYRQLPEEGLKFMVYLQKENIIDESGMPKERFSAEFPKEGPSILRIQQVVRGDSAAYFCASSPEGLQETQYFGPGTRLLVL.

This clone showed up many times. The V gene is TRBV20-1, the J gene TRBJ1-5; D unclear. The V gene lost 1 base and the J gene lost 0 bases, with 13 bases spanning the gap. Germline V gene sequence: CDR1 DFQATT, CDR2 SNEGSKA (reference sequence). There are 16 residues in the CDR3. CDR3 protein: CSARAPRGVSNQPQHF. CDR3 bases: TGCAGTGCTAGAGCACCACGTGGGGTTAGCAATCAGCCCCAGCATTTT.

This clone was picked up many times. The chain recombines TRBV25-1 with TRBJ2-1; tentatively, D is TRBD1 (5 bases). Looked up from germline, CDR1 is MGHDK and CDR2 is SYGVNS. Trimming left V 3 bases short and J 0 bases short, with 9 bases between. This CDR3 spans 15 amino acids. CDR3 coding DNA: TGTGCCAGCAGTGACACAGGTAGCTCCTACAATGAGCAGTTCTTC. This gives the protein CASSDTGSSYNEQFF.

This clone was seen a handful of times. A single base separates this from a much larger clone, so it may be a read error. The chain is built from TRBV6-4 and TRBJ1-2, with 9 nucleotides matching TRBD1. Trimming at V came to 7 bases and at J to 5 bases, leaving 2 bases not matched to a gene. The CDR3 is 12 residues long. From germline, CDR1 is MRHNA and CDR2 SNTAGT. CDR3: CASIGTGYGYTF. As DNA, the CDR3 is TGTGCCAGCATCGGGACAGGGTATGGCTACACCTTC.

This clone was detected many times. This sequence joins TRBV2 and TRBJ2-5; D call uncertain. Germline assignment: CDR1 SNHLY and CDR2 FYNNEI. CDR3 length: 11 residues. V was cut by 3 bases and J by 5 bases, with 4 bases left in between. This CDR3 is CASSESETQYF. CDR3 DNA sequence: TGTGCCAGCAGTGAGTCGGAGACCCAGTACTTC.

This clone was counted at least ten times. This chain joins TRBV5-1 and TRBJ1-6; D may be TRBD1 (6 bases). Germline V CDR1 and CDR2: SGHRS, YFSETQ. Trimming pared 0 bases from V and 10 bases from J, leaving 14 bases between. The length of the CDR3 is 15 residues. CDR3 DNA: TGCGCCAGCAGCTTGGGTTCAGGGGAATACTCACCCCTCCACTTT. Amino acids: CASSLGSGEYSPLHF.

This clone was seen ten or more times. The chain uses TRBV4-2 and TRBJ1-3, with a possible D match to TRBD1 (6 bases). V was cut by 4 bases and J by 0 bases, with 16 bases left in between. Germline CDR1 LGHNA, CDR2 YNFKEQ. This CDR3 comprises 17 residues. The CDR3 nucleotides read TGTGCCAGCAGCCTACGGGACACCGGACCCTCTGGAAACACCATATATTTT. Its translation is CASSLRDTGPSGNTIYF.

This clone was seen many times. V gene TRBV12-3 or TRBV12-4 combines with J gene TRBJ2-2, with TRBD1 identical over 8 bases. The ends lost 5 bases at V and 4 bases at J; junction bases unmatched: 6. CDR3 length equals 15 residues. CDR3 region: CASSERTGSTGELFF. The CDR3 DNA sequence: TGTGCCAGCAGTGAGAGGACAGGGTCCACCGGGGAGCTGTTTTTT.

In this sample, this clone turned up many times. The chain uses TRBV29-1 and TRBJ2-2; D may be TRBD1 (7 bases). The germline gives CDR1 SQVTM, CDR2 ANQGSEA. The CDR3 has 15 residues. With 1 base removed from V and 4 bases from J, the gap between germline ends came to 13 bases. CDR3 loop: CSVEAAGQTTGELFF. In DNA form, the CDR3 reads TGCAGCGTTGAAGCGGCGGGACAGACCACCGGGGAGCTGTTTTTT.

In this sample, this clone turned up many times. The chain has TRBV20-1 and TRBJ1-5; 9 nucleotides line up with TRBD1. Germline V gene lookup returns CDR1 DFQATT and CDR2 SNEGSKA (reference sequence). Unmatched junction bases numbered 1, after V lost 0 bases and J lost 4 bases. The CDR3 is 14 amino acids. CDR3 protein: CSAREGTGNQPQHF. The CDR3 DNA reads TGCAGTGCTAGAGAGGGGACAGGGAATCAGCCCCAGCATTTT.

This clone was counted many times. The CDR3 coding sequence is TGTGCCACCAGTGATTCCAGCAGGGCGAACACCGGGGAGCTGTTTTTT. It codes for CATSDSSRANTGELFF. The V call is TRBV24-1, the J call TRBJ2-2, with a weak D call TRBD1 (5 bases). Per the germline V gene, CDR1 is KGHDR and CDR2 is SFDVKD. Trimming removed 2 bases from V and 0 bases from J, with 9 bases in between. The CDR3 contains 16 residues.

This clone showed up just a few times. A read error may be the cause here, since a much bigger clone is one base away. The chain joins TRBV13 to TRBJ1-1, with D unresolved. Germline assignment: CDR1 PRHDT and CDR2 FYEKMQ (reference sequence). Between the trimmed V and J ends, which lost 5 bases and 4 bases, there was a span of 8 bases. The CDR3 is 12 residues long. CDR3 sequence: CASSPSGTEAFF. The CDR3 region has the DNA TGTGCCAGCAGCCCGAGTGGCACTGAAGCTTTCTTT.

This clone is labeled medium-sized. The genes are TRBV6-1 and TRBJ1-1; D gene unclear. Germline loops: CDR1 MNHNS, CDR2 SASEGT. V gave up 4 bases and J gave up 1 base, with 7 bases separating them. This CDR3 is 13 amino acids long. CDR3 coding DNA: TGTGCCAGCAGTGGCACAGAGAACACTGAAGCTTTCTTT. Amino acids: CASSGTENTEAFF.